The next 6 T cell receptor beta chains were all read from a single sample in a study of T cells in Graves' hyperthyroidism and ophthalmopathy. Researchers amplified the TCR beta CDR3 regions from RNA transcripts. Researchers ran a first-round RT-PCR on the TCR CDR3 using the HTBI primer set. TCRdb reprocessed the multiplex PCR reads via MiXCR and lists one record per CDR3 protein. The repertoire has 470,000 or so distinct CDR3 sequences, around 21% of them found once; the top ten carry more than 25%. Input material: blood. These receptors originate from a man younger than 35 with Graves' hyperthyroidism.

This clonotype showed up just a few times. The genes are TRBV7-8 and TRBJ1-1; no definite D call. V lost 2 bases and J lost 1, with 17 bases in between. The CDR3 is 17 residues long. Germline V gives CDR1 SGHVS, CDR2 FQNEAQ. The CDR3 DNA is TGTGCCAGCAGCTTATCTTCTAGGTTGTATAGGAACACTGAAGCTTTCTTT. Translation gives CASSLSSRLYRNTEAFF.

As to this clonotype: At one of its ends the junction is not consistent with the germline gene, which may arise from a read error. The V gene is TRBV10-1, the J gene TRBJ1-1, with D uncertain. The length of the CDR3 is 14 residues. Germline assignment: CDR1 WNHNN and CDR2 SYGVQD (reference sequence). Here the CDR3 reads CASSERGSRTETFF. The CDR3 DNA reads TGCGCCAGCAGCGAACGAGGGTCGAGAACTGAAACTTTCTTT.

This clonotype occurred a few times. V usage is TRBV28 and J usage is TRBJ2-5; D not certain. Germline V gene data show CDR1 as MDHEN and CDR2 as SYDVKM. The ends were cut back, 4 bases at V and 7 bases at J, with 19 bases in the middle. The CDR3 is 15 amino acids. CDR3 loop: CASSSPSNKLGTQYF. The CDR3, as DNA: TGTGCCAGCAGTTCTCCCTCGAACAAATTGGGGACCCAGTACTTC.

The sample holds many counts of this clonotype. The CDR3: CATGRGAYEQYF. CDR3 DNA: TGTGCCACTGGACGGGGGGCATACGAGCAGTACTTC. The J gene is TRBJ2-7, the V gene TRBV10-3; maybe TRBD2 (7 bases). Germline V gene lookup returns CDR1 ENHRY and CDR2 SYGVKD. This CDR3 region has 12 residues. V dropped 10 bases and J dropped 4 bases, with 14 bases sitting between them.

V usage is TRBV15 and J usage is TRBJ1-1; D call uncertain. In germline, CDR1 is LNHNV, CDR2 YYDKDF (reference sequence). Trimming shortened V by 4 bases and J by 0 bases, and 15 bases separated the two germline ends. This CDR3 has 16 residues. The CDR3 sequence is CATSKAIGSVNTEAFF. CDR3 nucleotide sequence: TGTGCCACCAGCAAAGCGATCGGTTCCGTGAACACTGAAGCTTTCTTT.

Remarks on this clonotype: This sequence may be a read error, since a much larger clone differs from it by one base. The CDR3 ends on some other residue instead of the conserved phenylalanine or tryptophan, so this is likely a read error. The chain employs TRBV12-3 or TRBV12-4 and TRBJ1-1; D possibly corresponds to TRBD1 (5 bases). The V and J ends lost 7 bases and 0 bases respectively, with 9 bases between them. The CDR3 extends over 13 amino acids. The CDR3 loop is CASTWTLNTEAFY. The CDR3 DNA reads TGTGCCAGCACTTGGACACTGAACACTGAAGCTTTCTAT.